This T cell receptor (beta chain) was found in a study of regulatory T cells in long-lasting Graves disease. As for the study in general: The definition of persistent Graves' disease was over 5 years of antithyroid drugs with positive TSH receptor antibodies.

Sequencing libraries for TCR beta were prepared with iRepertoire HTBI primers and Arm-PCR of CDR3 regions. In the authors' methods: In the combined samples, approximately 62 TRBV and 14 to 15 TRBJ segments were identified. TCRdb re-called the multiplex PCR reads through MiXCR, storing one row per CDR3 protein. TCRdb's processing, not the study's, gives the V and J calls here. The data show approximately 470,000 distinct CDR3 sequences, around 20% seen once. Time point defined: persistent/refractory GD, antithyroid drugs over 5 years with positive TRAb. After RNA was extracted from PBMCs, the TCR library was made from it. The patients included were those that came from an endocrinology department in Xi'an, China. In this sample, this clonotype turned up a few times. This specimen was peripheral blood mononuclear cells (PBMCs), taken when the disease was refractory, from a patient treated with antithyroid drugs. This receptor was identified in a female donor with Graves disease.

Here the CDR3 DNA reads TGTGCCAGCTCTAACGCAGGGGTTGGAGGCTACACCTTC. Its protein is CASSNAGVGGYTF. The genes are TRBV18 and TRBJ1-2, with D perhaps TRBD1 (6 bases). The V and J ends lost 6 bases and 8 bases respectively, with 16 bases between them. The CDR3 covers 13 residues. Germline CDR1 is KGHSH and CDR2 is LQKENI.